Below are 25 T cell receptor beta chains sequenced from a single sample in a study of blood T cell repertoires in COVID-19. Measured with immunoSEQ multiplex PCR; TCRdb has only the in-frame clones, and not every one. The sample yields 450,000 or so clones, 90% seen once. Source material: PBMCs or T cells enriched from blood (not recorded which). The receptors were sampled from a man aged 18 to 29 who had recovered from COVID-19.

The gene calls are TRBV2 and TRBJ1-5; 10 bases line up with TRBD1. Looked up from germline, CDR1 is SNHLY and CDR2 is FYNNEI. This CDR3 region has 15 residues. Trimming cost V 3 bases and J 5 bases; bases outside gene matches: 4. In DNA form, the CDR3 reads TGTGCCAGCAGTGAGCAGACAGGGGGCCATCAGCCCCAGCATTTT. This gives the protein CASSEQTGGHQPQHF.

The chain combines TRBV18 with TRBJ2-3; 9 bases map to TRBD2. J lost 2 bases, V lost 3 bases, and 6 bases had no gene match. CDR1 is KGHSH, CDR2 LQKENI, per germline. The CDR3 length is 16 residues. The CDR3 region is CASSPLAGPTTDTQYF. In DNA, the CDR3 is TGTGCCAGCTCACCTCTAGCGGGACCTACCACAGATACGCAGTATTTT.

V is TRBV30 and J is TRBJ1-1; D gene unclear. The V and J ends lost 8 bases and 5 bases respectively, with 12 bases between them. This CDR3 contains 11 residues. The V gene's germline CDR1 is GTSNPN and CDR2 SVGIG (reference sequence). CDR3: CALRERTEAFF. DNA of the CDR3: TGTGCCCTTCGCGAGAGAACTGAAGCTTTCTTT. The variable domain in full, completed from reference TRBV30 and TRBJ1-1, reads SQTIHQWPATLVQPVGSPLSLECTVEGTSNPNLYWYRQAAGRGLQLLFYSVGIGQISSEVPQNLSASRPQDRQFILSSKKLLLSDSGFYLCALRERTEAFFGQGTRLTVV.

CDR3 sequence: CASSRQGDGNTIYF. DNA for the CDR3: TGTGCCAGCAGCAGACAGGGGGACGGAAACACCATATATTTT. The chain couples TRBV5-4 to TRBJ1-3; 9 nucleotides line up with TRBD1. V shed 4 bases, J shed 4 bases, and the junction held 3 bases outside the gene matches. The CDR3 is 14 amino acids. Per germline, CDR1 SGHNT and CDR2 YYREEE (reference sequence). The variable domain in full, completed from reference TRBV5-4 and TRBJ1-3, reads ETGVTQSPTHLIKTRGQQVTLRCSSQSGHNTVSWYQQALGQGPQFIFQYYREEENGRGNFPPRFSGLQFPNYSSELNVNALELDDSALYLCASSRQGDGNTIYFGEGSWLTVV.

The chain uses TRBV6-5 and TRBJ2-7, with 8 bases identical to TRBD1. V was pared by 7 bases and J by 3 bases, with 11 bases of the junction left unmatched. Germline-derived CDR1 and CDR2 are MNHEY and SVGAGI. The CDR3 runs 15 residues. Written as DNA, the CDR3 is TGTGCCAGCAAGATAGAGCGACAGGGGCGCTACGAGCAGTACTTC. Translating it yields CASKIERQGRYEQYF.

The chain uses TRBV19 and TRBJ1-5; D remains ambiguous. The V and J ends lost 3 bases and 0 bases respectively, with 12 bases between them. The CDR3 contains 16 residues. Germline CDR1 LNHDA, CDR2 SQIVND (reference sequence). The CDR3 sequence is CASSMGWRYSNQPQHF. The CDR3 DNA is TGTGCCAGTAGTATGGGTTGGCGGTATAGCAATCAGCCCCAGCATTTT.

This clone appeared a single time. The CDR3 region has the DNA TGTGCCAGCAGTGAAGAAGAGAATTCACCCCTCCACTTT. Amino acids: CASSEEENSPLHF. The chain employs TRBV6-1 and TRBJ1-6; no clear D gene. In germline, CDR1 is MNHNS, CDR2 SASEGT. The CDR3 runs 13 residues. Trimming removed 1 base at V and 7 bases at J, with 5 bases between.

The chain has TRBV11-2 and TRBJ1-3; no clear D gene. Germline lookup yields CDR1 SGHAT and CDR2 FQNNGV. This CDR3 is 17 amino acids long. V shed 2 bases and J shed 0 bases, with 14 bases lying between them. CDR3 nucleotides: TGTGCCAGCAGCTTACTTTTATGGGCAGACTCTGGAAACACCATATATTTT. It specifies CASSLLLWADSGNTIYF.

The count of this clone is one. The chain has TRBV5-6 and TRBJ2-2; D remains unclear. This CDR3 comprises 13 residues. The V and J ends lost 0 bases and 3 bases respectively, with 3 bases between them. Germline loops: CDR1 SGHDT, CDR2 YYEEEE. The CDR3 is CASSLDYTGELFF. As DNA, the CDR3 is TGTGCCAGCAGCTTGGACTACACCGGGGAGCTGTTTTTT.

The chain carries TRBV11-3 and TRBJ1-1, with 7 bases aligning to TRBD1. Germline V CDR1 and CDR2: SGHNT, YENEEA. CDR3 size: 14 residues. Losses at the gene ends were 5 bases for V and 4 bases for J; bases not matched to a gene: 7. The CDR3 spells CASSQGGFGTEAFF. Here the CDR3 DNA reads TGTGCCAGCAGCCAAGGGGGCTTTGGCACTGAAGCTTTCTTT.

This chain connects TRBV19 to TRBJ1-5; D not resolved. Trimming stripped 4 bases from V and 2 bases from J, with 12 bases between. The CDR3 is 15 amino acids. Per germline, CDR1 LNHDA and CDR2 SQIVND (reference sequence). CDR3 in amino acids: CASSTQKSGNQPQHF. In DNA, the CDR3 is TGTGCCAGTAGTACCCAAAAGTCGGGCAATCAGCCCCAGCATTTT.

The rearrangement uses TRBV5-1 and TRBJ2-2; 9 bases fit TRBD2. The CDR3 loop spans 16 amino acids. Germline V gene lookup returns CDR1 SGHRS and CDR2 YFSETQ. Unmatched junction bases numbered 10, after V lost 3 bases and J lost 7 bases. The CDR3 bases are TGCGCCAGCAGCTGGCTGGCGGGAGGGACGGTCGGGGAGCTGTTTTTT. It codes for CASSWLAGGTVGELFF. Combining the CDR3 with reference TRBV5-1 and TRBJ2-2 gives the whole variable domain KAGVTQTPRYLIKTRGQQVTLSCSPISGHRSVSWYQQTPGQGLQFLFEYFSETQRNKGNFPGRFSGRQFSNSRSEMNVSTLELGDSALYLCASSWLAGGTVGELFFGEGSRLTVL.

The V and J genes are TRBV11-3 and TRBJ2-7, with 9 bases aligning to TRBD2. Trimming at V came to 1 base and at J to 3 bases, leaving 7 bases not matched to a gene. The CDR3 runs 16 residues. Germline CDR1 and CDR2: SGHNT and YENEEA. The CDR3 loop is CASSLGRAGGNYEQYF. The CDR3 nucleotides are TGTGCCAGCAGCTTAGGTCGAGCGGGGGGAAACTACGAGCAGTACTTC. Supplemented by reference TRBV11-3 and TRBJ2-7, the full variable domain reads EAGVVQSPRYKIIEKKQPVAFWCNPISGHNTLYWYLQNLGQGPELLIRYENEEAVDDSQLPKDRFSAERLKGVDSTLKIQPAELGDSAVYLCASSLGRAGGNYEQYFGPGTRLTVT.

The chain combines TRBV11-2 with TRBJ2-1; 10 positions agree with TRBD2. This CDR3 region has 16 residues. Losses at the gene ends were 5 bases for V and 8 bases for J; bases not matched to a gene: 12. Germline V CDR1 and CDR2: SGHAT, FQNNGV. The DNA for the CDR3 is TGTGCCAGCAGCCTAACCGGGACTAGCGTAAGGCATGAGCAGTTCTTC. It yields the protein CASSLTGTSVRHEQFF.

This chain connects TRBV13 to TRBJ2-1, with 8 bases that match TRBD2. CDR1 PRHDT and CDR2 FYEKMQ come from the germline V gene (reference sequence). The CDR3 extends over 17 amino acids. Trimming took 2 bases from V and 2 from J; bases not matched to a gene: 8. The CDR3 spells CASSLSPTSGTYNEQFF. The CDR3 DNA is TGTGCCAGCAGCTTATCACCCACTAGCGGAACCTACAATGAGCAGTTCTTC.

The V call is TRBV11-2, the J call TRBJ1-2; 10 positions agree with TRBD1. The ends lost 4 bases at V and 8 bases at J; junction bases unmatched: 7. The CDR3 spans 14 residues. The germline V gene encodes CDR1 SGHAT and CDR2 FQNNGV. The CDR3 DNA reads TGTGCCAGCAGCTCCTCGACAGGGGGCAGGGGCTACACCTTC. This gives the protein CASSSSTGGRGYTF.

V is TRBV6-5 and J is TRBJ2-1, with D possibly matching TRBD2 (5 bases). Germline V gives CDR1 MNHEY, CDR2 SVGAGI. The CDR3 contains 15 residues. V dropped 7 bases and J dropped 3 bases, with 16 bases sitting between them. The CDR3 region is CASIGSGRVYNEQFF. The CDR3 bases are TGTGCCAGCATAGGGAGCGGTCGAGTCTACAATGAGCAGTTCTTC.

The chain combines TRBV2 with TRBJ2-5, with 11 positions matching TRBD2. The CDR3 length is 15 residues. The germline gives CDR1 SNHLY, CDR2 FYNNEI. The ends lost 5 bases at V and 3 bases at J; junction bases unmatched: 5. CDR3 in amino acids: CASSPTSGREETQYF. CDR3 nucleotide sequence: TGTGCCAGCAGTCCAACTAGCGGGAGAGAAGAGACCCAGTACTTC.

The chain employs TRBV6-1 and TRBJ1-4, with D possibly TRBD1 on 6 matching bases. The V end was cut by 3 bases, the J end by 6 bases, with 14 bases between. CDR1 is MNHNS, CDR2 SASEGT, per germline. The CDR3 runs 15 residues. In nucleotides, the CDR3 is TGTGCCAGCAGTGAGCCGGGACATAATTATGAAAAACTGTTTTTT. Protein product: CASSEPGHNYEKLFF.

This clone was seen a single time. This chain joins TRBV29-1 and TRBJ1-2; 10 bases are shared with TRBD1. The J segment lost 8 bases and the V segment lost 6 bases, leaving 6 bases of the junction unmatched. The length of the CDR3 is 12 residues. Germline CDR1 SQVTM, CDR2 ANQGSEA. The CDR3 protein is CSVGDRGGGYTF. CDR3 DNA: TGCAGCGTGGGGGACAGGGGAGGAGGCTACACCTTC.

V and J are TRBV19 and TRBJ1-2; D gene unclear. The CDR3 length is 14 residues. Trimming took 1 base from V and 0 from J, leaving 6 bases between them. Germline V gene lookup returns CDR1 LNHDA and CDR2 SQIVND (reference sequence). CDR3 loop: CASSIGNSNYGYTF. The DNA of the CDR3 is TGTGCCAGTAGTATAGGTAACTCTAACTATGGCTACACCTTC.

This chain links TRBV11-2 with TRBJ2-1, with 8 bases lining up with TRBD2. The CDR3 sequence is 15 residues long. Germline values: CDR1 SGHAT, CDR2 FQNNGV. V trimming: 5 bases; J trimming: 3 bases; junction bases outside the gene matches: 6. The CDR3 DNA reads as TGTGCCAGCAGCCTAACTAGCGGAGACTACAATGAGCAGTTCTTC. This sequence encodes CASSLTSGDYNEQFF.

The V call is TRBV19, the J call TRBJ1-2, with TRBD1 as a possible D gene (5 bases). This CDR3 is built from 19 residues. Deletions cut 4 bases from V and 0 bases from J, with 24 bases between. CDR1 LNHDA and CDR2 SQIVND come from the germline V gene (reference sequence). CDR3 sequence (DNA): TGTGCCAGTAGTAACCGCTACTGGAGCCACGGGGGATCTAACTATGGCTACACCTTC. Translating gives CASSNRYWSHGGSNYGYTF. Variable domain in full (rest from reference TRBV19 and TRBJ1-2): DGGITQSPKYLFRKEGQNVTLSCEQNLNHDAMYWYRQDPGQGLRLIYYSQIVNDFQKGDIAEGYSVSREKKESFPLTVTSAQKNPTAFYLCASSNRYWSHGGSNYGYTFGSGTRLTVV.

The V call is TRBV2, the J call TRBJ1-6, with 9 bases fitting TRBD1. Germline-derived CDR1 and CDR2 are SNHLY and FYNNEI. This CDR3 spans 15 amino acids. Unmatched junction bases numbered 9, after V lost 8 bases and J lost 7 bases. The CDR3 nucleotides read TGTGCCAGCCTTCGCCCCGGGACAGGGAATTCACCCCTCCACTTT. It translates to CASLRPGTGNSPLHF.

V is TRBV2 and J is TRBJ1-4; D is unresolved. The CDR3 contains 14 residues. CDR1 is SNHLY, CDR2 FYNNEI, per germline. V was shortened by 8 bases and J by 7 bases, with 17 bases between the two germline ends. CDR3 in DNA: TGTGCCAGCTACCCGGAGCGGCGGGTTGAAAAACTGTTTTTT. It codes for CASYPERRVEKLFF.